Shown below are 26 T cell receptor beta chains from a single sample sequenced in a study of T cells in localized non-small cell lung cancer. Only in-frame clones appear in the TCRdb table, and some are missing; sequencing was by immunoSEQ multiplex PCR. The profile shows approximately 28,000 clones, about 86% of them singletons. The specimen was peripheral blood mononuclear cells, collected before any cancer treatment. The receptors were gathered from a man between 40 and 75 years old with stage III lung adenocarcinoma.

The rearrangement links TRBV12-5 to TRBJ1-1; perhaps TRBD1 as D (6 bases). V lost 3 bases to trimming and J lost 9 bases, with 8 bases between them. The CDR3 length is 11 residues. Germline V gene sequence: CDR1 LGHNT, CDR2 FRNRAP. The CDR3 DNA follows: TGTGCTAGTGGTTTCGGACAGCAAGCTTTCTTT. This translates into CASGFGQQAFF.

The CDR3 DNA is TGCAGCGTTGCGGGGGTCACTGAAGCTTTCTTT. Protein: CSVAGVTEAFF. The V gene is TRBV29-1, the J gene TRBJ1-1; D might be TRBD1 (5 bases). The germline gives CDR1 SQVTM, CDR2 ANQGSEA. The length of the CDR3 is 11 residues. V dropped 4 bases and J dropped 4 bases, with 7 bases sitting between them.

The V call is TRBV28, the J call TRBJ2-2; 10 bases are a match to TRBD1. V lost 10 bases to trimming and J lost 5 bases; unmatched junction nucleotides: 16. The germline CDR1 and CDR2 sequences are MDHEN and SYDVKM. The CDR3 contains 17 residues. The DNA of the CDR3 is TGTGCCACCGAAGGGACAGGGGTTGTGAGCGGAACCGGGGAGCTGTTTTTT. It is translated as CATEGTGVVSGTGELFF.

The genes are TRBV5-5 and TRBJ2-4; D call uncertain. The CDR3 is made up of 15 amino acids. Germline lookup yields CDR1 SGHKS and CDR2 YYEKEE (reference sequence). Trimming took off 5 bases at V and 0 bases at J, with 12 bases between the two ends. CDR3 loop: CASSNPALAKNIQYF. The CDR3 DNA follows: TGTGCCAGCAGTAACCCAGCCCTAGCCAAAAACATTCAGTACTTC. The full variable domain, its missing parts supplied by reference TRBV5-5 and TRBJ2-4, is DAGVTQSPTHLIKTRGQQVTLRCSPISGHKSVSWYQQVLGQGPQFIFQYYEKEERGRGNFPDRFSARQFPNYSSELNVNALLLGDSALYLCASSNPALAKNIQYFGAGTRLSVL.

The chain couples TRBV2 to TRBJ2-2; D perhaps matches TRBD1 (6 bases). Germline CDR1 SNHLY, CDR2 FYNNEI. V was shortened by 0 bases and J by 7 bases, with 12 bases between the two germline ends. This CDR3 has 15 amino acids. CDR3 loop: CASSEALQGIGELFF. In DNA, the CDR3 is TGTGCCAGCAGTGAAGCCTTACAGGGCATCGGGGAGCTGTTTTTT. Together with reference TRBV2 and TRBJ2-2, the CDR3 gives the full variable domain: EPEVTQTPSHQVTQMGQEVILRCVPISNHLYFYWYRQILGQKVEFLVSFYNNEISEKSEIFDDQFSVERPDGSNFTLKIRSTKLEDSAMYFCASSEALQGIGELFFGEGSRLTVL.

The CDR3 protein is CASKIRSFQGGTGELFF. CDR3 sequence (DNA): TGTGCCAGTAAAATTAGGTCTTTTCAGGGGGGGACCGGGGAGCTGTTTTTT. The chain is built from TRBV19 and TRBJ2-2, with D possibly called TRBD1 or TRBD2 (7 bases each). The CDR3 is 17 residues long. Trimming took off 7 bases at V and 5 bases at J, with 23 bases between the two ends. The V gene's germline CDR1 is LNHDA and CDR2 SQIVND (reference sequence).

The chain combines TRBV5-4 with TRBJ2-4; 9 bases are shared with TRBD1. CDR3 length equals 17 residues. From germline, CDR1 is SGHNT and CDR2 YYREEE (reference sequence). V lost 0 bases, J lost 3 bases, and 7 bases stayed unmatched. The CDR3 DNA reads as TGTGCCAGCAGCTTGGCGCCCGGACAGGGGCACAAAAACATTCAGTACTTC. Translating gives CASSLAPGQGHKNIQYF.

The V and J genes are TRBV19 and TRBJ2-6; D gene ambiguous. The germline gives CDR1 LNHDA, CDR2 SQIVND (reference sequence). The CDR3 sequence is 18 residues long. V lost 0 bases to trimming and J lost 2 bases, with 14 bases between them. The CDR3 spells CASSIDGSWKAGANVLTF. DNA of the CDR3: TGTGCCAGTAGTATAGATGGGTCTTGGAAGGCTGGGGCCAACGTCCTGACTTTC. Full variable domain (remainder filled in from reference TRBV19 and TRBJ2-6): DGGITQSPKYLFRKEGQNVTLSCEQNLNHDAMYWYRQDPGQGLRLIYYSQIVNDFQKGDIAEGYSVSREKKESFPLTVTSAQKNPTAFYLCASSIDGSWKAGANVLTFGAGSRLTVL.

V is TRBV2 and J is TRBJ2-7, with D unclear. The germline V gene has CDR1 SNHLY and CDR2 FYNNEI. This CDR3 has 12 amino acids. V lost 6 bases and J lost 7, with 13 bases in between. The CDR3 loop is CASRYPLREQYV. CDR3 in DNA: TGTGCCAGCAGGTACCCCTTAAGGGAGCAGTACGTC.

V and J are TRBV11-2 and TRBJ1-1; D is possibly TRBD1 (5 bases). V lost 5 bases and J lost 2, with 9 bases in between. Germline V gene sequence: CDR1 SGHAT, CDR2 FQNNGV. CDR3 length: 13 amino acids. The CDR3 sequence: CASSIRGNTEAFF. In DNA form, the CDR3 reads TGTGCCAGCAGCATCCGGGGCAACACTGAAGCTTTCTTT.

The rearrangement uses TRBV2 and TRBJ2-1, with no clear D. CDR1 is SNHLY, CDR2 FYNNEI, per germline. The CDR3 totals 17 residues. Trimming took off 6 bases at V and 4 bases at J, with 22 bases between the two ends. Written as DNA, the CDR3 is TGTGCCAGCAGCGAACGAGGACCTTCTGGCCGGTACAATGAGCAGTTCTTC. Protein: CASSERGPSGRYNEQFF.

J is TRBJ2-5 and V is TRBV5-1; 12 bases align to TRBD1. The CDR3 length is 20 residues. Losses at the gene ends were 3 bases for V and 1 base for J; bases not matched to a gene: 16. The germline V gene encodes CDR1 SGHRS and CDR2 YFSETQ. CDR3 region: CASSWGQGAAGANFQETQYF. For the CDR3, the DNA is TGCGCCAGCAGCTGGGGACAGGGGGCAGCGGGAGCCAACTTCCAAGAGACCCAGTACTTC. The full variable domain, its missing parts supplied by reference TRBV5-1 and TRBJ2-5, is KAGVTQTPRYLIKTRGQQVTLSCSPISGHRSVSWYQQTPGQGLQFLFEYFSETQRNKGNFPGRFSGRQFSNSRSEMNVSTLELGDSALYLCASSWGQGAAGANFQETQYFGPGTRLLVL.

The CDR3 DNA is TGCGCCAGCAGCAAGGGACAGGGGGCGAATGGCTACACCTTC. This encodes CASSKGQGANGYTF. V is TRBV5-1 and J is TRBJ1-2; 12 nucleotides agree with TRBD1. Per germline, CDR1 SGHRS and CDR2 YFSETQ. The CDR3 consists of 14 residues. J lost 6 bases, V lost 4 bases, and 4 bases had no gene match.

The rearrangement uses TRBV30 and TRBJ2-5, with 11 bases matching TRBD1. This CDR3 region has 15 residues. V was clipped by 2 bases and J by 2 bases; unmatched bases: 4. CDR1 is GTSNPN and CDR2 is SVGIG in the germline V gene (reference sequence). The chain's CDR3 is CAWSRDRGWQETQYF. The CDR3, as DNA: TGTGCCTGGAGTAGGGACAGGGGGTGGCAAGAGACCCAGTACTTC.

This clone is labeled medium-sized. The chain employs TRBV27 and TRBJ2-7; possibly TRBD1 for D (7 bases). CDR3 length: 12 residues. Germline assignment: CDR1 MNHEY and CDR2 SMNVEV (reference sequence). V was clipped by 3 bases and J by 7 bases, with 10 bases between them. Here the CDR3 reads CASSFSGGEQYF. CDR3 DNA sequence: TGTGCCAGCAGTTTTTCAGGGGGGGAGCAGTACTTC.

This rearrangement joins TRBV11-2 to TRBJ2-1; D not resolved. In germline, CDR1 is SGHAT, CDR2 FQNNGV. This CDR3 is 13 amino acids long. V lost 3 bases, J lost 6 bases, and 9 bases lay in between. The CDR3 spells CASSLTRGNEQFF. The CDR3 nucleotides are TGTGCCAGCAGCTTGACCCGCGGCAATGAGCAGTTCTTC. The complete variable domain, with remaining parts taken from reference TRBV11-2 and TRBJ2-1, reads EAGVAQSPRYKIIEKRQSVAFWCNPISGHATLYWYQQILGQGPKLLIQFQNNGVVDDSQLPKDRFSAERLKGVDSTLKIQPAKLEDSAVYLCASSLTRGNEQFFGPGTRLTVL.

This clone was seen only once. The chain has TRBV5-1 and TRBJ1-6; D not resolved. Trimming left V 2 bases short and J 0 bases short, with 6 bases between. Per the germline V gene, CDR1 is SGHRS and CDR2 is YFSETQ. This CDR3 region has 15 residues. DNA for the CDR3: TGCGCCAGCAGCTTTAGGAGCTCCTATAATTCACCCCTCCACTTT. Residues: CASSFRSSYNSPLHF.

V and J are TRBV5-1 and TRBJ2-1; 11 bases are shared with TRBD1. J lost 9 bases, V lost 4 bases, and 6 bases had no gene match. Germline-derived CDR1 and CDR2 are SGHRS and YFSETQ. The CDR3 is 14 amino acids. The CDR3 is CASSQGQGVGEQFF. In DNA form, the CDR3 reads TGCGCCAGCAGCCAGGGACAGGGGGTCGGTGAGCAGTTCTTC.

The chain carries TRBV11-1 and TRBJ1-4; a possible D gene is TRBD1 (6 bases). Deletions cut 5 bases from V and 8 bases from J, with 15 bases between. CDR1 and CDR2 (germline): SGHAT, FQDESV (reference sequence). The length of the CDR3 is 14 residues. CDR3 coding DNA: TGTGCCAGCAGCGCCGGACATGACAGGGAAAAACTGTTTTTT. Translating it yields CASSAGHDREKLFF.

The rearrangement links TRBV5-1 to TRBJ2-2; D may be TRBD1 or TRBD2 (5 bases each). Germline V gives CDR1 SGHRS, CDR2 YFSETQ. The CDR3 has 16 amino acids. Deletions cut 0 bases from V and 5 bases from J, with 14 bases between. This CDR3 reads CASSLVGTTRTGELFF. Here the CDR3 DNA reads TGCGCCAGCAGCTTGGTCGGGACCACTAGGACCGGGGAGCTGTTTTTT.

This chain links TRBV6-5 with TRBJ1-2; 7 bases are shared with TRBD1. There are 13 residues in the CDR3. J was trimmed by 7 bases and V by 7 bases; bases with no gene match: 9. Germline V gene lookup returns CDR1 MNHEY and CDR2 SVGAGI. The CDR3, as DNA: TGTGCCAGCACCCGAGGCCCAGGGGGTGGCTACACCTTC. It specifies CASTRGPGGGYTF.

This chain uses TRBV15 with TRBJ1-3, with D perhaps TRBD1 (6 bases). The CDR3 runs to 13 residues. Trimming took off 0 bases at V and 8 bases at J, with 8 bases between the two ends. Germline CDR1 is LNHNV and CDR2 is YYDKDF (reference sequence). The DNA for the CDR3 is TGTGCCACCAGCAGAGATTGGACAGACACCATATATTTT. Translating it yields CATSRDWTDTIYF. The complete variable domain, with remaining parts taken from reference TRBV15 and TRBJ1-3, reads DAMVIQNPRYQVTQFGKPVTLSCSQTLNHNVMYWYQQKSSQAPKLLFHYYDKDFNNEADTPDNFQSRRPNTSFCFLDIRSPGLGDTAMYLCATSRDWTDTIYFGEGSWLTVV.

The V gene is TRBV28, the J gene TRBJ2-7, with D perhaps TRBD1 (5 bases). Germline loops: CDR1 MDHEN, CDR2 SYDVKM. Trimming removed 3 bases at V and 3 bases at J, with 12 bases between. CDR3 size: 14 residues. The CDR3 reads CASSLRQTHYEQYF. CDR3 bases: TGTGCCAGCAGTTTGCGACAGACACACTACGAGCAGTACTTC.

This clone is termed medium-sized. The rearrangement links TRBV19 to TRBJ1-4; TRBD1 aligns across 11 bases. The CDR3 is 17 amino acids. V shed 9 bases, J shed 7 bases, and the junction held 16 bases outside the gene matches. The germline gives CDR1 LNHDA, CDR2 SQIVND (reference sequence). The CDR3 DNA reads TGTGCCAGCGGAAAACCGGGACAGGGGGGCCTTACTGAAAAACTGTTTTTT. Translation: CASGKPGQGGLTEKLFF. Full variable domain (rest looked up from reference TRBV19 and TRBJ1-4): DGGITQSPKYLFRKEGQNVTLSCEQNLNHDAMYWYRQDPGQGLRLIYYSQIVNDFQKGDIAEGYSVSREKKESFPLTVTSAQKNPTAFYLCASGKPGQGGLTEKLFFGSGTQLSVL.

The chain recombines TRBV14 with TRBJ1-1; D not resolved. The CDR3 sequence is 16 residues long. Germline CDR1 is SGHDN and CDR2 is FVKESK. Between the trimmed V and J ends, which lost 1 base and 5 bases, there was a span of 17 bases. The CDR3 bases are TGTGCCAGCAGCCAAGGGTTTAGGGTCGGCCGGACTGAAGCTTTCTTT. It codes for CASSQGFRVGRTEAFF.

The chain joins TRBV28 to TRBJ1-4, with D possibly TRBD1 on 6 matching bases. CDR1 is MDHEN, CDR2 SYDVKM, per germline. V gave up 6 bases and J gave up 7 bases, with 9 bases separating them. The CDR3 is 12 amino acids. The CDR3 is CASRQGSEKLFF. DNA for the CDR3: TGTGCCAGCAGGCAGGGGAGTGAAAAACTGTTTTTT. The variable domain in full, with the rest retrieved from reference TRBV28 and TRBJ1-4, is DVKVTQSSRYLVKRTGEKVFLECVQDMDHENMFWYRQDPGLGLRLIYFSYDVKMKEKGDIPEGYSVSREKKERFSLILESASTNQTSMYLCASRQGSEKLFFGSGTQLSVL.